The source of this T cell receptor (beta chain) is a study of cytomegalovirus exposure and HLA in healthy donors. The method was immunoSEQ multiplex PCR; TCRdb's version includes in-frame clones alone and lacks a portion of them. The sample records 250,000 or so clones, 80% to 90% being singletons. Turning to this clone: What it binds is unknown.

Trimming removed 3 bases from V and 3 bases from J; junction bases left unmatched: 4. Per germline, CDR1 SGHRS and CDR2 YFSETQ. The CDR3 is made up of 14 amino acids. Findings and limits, study-wide: Confirmation in vitro established that a few CMV-associated chains were specific for CMV antigens. Overall, under 200 TCR beta chains were annotated as cytomegalovirus-associated.

The source is a man aged 18 to 35 in good health and CMV-seronegative. Sequencing was done on a sample of PBMCs. The chain employs TRBV5-1 and TRBJ2-3; 7 positions match TRBD1. CDR3 nucleotide sequence: TGCGCCAGCAGCTCCGGACAGGCAACAGATACGCAGTATTTT. Translation gives CASSSGQATDTQYF.